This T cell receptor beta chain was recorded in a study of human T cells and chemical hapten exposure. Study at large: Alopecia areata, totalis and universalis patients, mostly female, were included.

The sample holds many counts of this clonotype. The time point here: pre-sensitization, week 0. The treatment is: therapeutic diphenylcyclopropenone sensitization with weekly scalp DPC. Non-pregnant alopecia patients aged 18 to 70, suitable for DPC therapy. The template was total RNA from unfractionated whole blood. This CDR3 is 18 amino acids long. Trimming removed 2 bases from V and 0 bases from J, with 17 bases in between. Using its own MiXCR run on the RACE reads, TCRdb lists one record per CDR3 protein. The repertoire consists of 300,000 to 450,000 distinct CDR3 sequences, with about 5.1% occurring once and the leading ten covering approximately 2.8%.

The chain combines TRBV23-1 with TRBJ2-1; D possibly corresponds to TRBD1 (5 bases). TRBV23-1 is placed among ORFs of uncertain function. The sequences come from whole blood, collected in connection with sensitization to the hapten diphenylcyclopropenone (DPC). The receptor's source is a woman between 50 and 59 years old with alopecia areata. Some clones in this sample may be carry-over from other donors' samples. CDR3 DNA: TGCGCCAGCAGTCAAGGAGCGACAGAACCTAGCTCCTACAATGAGCAGTTCTTC. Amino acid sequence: CASSQGATEPSSYNEQFF.